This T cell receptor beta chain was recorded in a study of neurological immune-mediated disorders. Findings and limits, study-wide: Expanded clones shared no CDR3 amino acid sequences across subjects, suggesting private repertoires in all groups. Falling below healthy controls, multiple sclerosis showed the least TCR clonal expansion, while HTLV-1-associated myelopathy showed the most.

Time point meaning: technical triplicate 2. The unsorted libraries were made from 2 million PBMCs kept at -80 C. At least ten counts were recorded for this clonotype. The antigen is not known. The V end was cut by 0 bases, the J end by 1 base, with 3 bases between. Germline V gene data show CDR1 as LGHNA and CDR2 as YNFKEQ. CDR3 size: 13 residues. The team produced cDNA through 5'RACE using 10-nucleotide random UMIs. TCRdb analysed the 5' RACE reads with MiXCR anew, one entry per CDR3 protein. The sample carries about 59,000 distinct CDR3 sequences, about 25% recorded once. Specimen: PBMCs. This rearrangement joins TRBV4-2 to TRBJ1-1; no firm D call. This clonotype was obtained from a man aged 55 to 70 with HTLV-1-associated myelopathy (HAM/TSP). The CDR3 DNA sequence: TGTGCCAGCAGCCAAGATTCGAACACTGAAGCTTTCTTT. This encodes CASSQDSNTEAFF.